This TCR beta chain was profiled in a study of OX40 agonist ivuxolimab in advanced cancers. Looking at the study overall: In three patients, partial responses were observed, one with hepatocellular carcinoma and two with cutaneous melanoma.

CDR1 is SEHNR and CDR2 is FQNEAQ in the germline V gene (reference sequence). CDR3 size: 16 residues. V gave up 5 bases and J gave up 1 base; unmatched junction bases: 8. Repertoires were generated with immunoSEQ multiplex PCR, while TCRdb's copy carries only in-frame clones and drops some. Of tens of thousands of clones detected, 80% appear once; the ten largest clones hold less than 9.5%. Findings of the study overall: Nonresponders included some who also had low normalized T-cell clonal expansion.

This clone was seen a single time. Antigen unknown. The receptor's source is an adult with an advanced solid tumor such as melanoma, head and neck, liver or kidney cancer. Specimen: CD4+ or CD8+ T cells sorted from blood, collected in a trial of the OX40 agonist ivuxolimab. This chain links TRBV7-9 with TRBJ1-1; TRBD1 matches 9 bases. CDR3 protein: CASSTWTGVPNTEAFF. CDR3 sequence (DNA): TGTGCCAGCAGCACCTGGACAGGGGTCCCGAACACTGAAGCTTTCTTT.